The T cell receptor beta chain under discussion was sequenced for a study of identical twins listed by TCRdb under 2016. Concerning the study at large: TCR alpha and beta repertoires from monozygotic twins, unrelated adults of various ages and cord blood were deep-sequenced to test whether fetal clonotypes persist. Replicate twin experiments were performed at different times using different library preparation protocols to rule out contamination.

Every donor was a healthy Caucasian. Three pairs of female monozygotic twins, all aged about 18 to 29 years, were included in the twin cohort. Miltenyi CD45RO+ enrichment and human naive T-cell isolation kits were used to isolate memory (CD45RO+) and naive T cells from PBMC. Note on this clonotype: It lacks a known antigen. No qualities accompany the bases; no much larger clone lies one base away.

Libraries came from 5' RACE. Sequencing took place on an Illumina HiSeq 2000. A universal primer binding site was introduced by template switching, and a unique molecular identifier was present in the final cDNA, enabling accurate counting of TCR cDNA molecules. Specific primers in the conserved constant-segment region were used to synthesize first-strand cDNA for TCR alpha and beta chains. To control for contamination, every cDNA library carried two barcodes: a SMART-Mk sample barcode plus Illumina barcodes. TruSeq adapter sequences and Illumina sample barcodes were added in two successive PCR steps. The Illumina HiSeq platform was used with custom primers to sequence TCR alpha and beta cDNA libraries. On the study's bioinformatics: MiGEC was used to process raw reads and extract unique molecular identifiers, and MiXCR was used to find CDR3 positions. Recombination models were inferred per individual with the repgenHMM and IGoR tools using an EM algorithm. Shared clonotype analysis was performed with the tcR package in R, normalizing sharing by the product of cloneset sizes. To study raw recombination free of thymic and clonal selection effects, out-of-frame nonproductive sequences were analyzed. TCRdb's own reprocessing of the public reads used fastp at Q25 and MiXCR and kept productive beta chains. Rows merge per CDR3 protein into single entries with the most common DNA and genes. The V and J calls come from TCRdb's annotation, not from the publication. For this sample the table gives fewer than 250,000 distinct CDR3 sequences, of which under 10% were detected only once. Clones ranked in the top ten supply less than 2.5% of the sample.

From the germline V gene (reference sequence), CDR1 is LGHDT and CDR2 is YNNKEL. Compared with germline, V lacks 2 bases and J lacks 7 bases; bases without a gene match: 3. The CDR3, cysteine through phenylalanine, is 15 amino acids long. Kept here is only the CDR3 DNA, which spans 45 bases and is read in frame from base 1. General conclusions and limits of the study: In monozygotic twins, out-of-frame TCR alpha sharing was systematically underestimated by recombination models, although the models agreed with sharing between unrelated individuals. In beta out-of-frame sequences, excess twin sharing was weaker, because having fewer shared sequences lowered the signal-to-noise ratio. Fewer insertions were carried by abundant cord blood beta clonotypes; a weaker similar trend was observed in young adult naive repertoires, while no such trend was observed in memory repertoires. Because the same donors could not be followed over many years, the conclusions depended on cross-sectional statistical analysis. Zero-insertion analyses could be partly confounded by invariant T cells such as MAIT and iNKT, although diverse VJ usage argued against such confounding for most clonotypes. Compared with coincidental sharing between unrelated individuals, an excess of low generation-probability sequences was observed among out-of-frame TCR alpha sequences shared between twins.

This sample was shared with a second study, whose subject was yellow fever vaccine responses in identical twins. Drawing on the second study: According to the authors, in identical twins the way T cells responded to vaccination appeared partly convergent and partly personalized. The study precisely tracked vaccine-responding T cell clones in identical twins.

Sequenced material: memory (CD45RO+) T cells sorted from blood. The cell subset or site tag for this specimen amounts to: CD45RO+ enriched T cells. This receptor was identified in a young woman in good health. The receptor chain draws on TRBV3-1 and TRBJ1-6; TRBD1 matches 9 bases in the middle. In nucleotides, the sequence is TGTGCCAGCAGCCAATCAACAGGGGGCAATTCACCCCTCCACTTT. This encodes CASSQSTGGNSPLHF.